This section outlines one T cell receptor beta chain sequence together with its context. As yet, its antigen is unknown. These data come from a study of T cells expressing NK-cell markers. Across the study: The TCR beta repertoires originated in sorted CD3+CD56+NKG2C+, CD3+CD56+NKG2C- and CD3+CD56-NKG2C+ T cells. Study conclusions and caveats: For six donors, the dominant NKG2C+ clonotypes made up about 1.0-8% of their CD8+ T cells.

From germline, CDR1 is LGHDT and CDR2 YNNKEL (reference sequence). The CDR3 runs 13 residues. TCRdb reanalyzed the 5' RACE reads, giving one entry per CDR3 protein sequence and no DNA. The sample's table shows around 280,000 distinct CDR3 sequences. This clonotype was sampled from a man between 18 and 29 years old in good health. The rearrangement links TRBV3-1 to TRBJ2-5; TCRdb outputs TRBD1, but without DNA this stays unchecked. Sequencing was done on a sample of blood T cells: a sorted CD56 or NKG2C T cell subset, CD4+ or CD8+ T cells, or bulk PBMC T cells (not recorded which). The CDR3 loop is CASALSGWETQYF.